Below, 7 T cell receptor beta chains from the same sample are listed, as sequenced in a study of blood T cell repertoires in COVID-19. Assay: immunoSEQ multiplex PCR; the TCRdb copy retains only in-frame clones and omits some. The table has more than 200,000 clones, approximately 80% seen once. The sample was peripheral blood. Every receptor here comes from a woman aged 80 or over with COVID-19, enrolled during active disease.

V gene TRBV28 combines with J gene TRBJ2-3; 11 bases agree with TRBD2. Germline values: CDR1 MDHEN, CDR2 SYDVKM. Germline trimming cut 1 base from V and 5 bases from J; bases unmatched to any gene: 8. The CDR3 length is 17 residues. Here the CDR3 reads CASSLSSGGRGGDTQYF. The DNA for the CDR3 is TGTGCCAGCAGTTTATCTAGCGGGGGGCGAGGGGGAGATACGCAGTATTTT.

The chain combines TRBV5-5 with TRBJ1-1, with 8 bases lining up with TRBD1. Germline V CDR1 and CDR2: SGHKS, YYEKEE (reference sequence). This CDR3 is built from 14 residues. Trimming at V came to 5 bases and at J to 5 bases, leaving 8 bases not matched to a gene. The CDR3 here is CASSRTGSWTEAFF. The CDR3 nucleotides read TGTGCCAGCAGTCGGACAGGGAGTTGGACTGAAGCTTTCTTT.

V and J are TRBV3-1 (or the pseudogene TRBV3-2) and TRBJ1-1; a weak D match, TRBD1 (6 bases). The CDR3 runs to 16 residues. V was clipped by 4 bases and J by 0 bases, with 15 bases between them. CDR1 and CDR2 (germline): LGHDT, YNNKEL (reference sequence). The CDR3 bases are TGTGCCAGCAGCCGGGGGGGGCAGGGGATGAACACTGAAGCTTTCTTT. It is translated as CASSRGGQGMNTEAFF.

CDR3 sequence reads: CASRSPGQGNSPLHF. The CDR3 region has the DNA TGTGCCAGCAGGTCACCGGGACAGGGCAATTCACCCCTCCACTTT. This chain uses TRBV6-5 with TRBJ1-6; 9 bases are shared with TRBD1. The CDR3 runs to 15 residues. The germline CDR1 and CDR2 sequences are MNHEY and SVGAGI. The J segment lost 7 bases and the V segment lost 6 bases, leaving 7 bases of the junction unmatched.

For the CDR3, the DNA is TGTGCCAGCAGCCAAGCGGGTTCTGGAAACACCATATATTTT. This codes for CASSQAGSGNTIYF. V gene TRBV4-2 combines with J gene TRBJ1-3; D call uncertain. Germline V gene sequence: CDR1 LGHNA, CDR2 YNFKEQ. The CDR3 has 14 residues. The V end lost 1 base, the J end lost 1 base, and 5 bases lay between the germline ends.

V gene TRBV7-2 combines with J gene TRBJ1-2, with 9 bases that match TRBD1. The ends lost 5 bases at V and 8 bases at J; junction bases unmatched: 6. Germline CDR1 and CDR2: SGHTA and FQGNSA. The CDR3 runs to 13 residues. Written as DNA, the CDR3 is TGTGCCAGCAGCCCAGGGACAGGGCCCGGCTACACCTTC. As protein: CASSPGTGPGYTF. Looking up the rest from reference TRBV7-2 and TRBJ1-2 gives the full variable domain: GAGVSQSPSNKVTEKGKDVELRCDPISGHTALYWYRQSLGQGLEFLIYFQGNSAPDKSGLPSDRFSAERTGGSVSTLTIQRTQQEDSAVYLCASSPGTGPGYTFGSGTRLTVV.

The rearrangement joins TRBV10-3 to TRBJ2-7; a possible D gene is TRBD2 (6 bases). Germline CDR1 ENHRY, CDR2 SYGVKD. Trimming removed 6 bases from V and 0 bases from J, with 15 bases in between. The CDR3 runs 15 residues. The CDR3 region is CAISGGMGNSYEQYV. The CDR3 nucleotides read TGTGCCATCAGCGGGGGTATGGGGAACTCCTACGAGCAGTACGTC.